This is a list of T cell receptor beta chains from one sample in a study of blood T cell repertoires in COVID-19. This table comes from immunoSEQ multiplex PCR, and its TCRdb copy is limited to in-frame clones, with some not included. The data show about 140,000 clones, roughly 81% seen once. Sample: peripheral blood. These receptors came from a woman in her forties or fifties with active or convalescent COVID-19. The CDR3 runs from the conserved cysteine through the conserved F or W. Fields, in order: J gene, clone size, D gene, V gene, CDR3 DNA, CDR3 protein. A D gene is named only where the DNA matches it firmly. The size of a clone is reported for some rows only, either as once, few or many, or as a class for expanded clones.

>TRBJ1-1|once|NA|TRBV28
TGTGCCAGCAGGGAGGCTAGTGAAGCTTTCTTT
CASREASEAFF
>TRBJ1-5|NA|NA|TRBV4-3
TGCGCCAGCTACAACAATCAGCCCCAGCATTTT
CASYNNQPQHF
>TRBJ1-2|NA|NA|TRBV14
TGTGCCAGCAGCCAAGATCGGAGGGGGGGCTATGGCTACACCTTC
CASSQDRRGGYGYTF
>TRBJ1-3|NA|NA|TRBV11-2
TGTGCCAGCAGCCCCGCGGGGTGGAACACCATATATTTT
CASSPAGWNTIYF
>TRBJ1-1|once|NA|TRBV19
TGTGCCAGTAGTATAGTCCAGAACACTGAAGCTTTCTTT
CASSIVQNTEAFF
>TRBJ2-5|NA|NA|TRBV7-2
TGTGCCAGCAGCTCAGTTCAGCAAGAGACCCAGTACTTC
CASSSVQQETQYF
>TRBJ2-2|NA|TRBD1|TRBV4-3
TGCGCCAGCAGCCCCTTCCCAGGGACAGGGGGCTCCACCGGGGAGCTGTTTTTT
CASSPFPGTGGSTGELFF
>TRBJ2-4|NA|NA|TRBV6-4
TGTGCCAGCAGTGGCTATTGGCGCAACCCGGAGGGGGCCAAAAACATTCAGTACTTC
CASSGYWRNPEGAKNIQYF
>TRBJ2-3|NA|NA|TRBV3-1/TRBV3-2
TGTGCCAGCAGTCTCTCCGGGGGGCGCACAGATACGCAGTATTTT
CASSLSGGRTDTQYF
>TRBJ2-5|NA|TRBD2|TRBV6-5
TGTGCCAGCAGTTACTCGGGACTAGCGGGAGGGGAGACCCAGTACTTC
CASSYSGLAGGETQYF
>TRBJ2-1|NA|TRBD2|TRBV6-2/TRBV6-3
TGTGCCAGCAGTCTACTAGCGGGGGGTCTCAATGAGCAGTTCTTC
CASSLLAGGLNEQFF
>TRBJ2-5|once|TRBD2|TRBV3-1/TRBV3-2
TGTGCCAGCAGCCGCGACCGACTAGCGCCTGTCGGGACCCAGTACTTC
CASSRDRLAPVGTQYF
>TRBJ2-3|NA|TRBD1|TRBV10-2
TGCGCCAGCCTCACAGGGGCTATCACAGATACGCAGTATTTT
CASLTGAITDTQYF
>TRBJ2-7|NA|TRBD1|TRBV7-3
TGTGCCAGCAGCCCATTAGGGACAGGGGGCTCGCACGAGCAGTACTTC
CASSPLGTGGSHEQYF
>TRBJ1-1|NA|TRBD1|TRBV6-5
TGTGCCAGCAGGGACGCAGGGGGCGCAGACGAAGCTTTCTTT
CASRDAGGADEAFF
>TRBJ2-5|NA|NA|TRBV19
TGTGCCAGTAGTATCTCCGGACTAATACAAGAGACCCAGTACTTC
CASSISGLIQETQYF
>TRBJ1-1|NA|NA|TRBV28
TGTGCCAGCAGGAACCAGGGGAAGAACACTGAAGCTTTCTTT
CASRNQGKNTEAFF